This entry lists 27 T cell receptor beta chains sequenced from one sample in a study of glioma-infiltrating T cells after dendritic cell vaccination. Documented time point: after dendritic cell vaccination, including at tumor progression/relapse. Libraries were prepared by immunoSEQ multiplex PCR; TCRdb keeps only in-frame clonotypes and omits some of them. This table has 100,000 or so clones, approximately 84% appearing once. This specimen consisted of blood, obtained after dendritic cell vaccination. The source is a human donor with glioblastoma.

The chain has TRBV19 and TRBJ1-2; 8 nucleotides match TRBD1. Germline V lookup: CDR1 LNHDA, CDR2 SQIVND (reference sequence). This CDR3 is built from 14 residues. Trimming at V came to 3 bases and at J to 6 bases, leaving 6 bases not matched to a gene. CDR3 residues: CASSIGWTGNGYTF. The CDR3 coding sequence is TGTGCCAGTAGTATTGGCTGGACAGGGAATGGCTACACCTTC.

V and J are TRBV30 and TRBJ1-6; tentative D call: TRBD1 (5 bases). Between the trimmed V and J ends, which lost 5 bases and 11 bases, there was a span of 7 bases. CDR3 size: 10 residues. Germline V gene lookup returns CDR1 GTSNPN and CDR2 SVGIG (reference sequence). DNA for the CDR3: TGTGCCTGGGGGGGGGCACCCCTCCACTTT. Its translation is CAWGGAPLHF.

With respect to this clone: At one end, the junction sequence differs from germline, possibly due to a read error. V is TRBV30 and J is TRBJ1-4, with a possible D match to TRBD1 (6 bases). There are 13 residues in the CDR3. Germline V gene lookup returns CDR1 GTSNPN and CDR2 SVGIG (reference sequence). In DNA form, the CDR3 reads TGTGCCTGGAGTCTACTCGGGGGGCACGCAATGCTTTTT. This encodes CAWSLLGGHAMLF.

This clone was observed a few times. This chain connects TRBV28 to TRBJ2-6; D is possibly TRBD1 (6 bases). Germline V gene data show CDR1 as MDHEN and CDR2 as SYDVKM. Trimming pared 4 bases from V and 1 base from J, leaving 11 bases between. The CDR3 extends over 16 amino acids. Here the CDR3 DNA reads TGTGCCAGCAGTTCCGGGACACGTTCTGGGGCCAACGTCCTGACTTTC. Its translation is CASSSGTRSGANVLTF.

The J gene is TRBJ2-7, the V gene TRBV19, with D perhaps matching TRBD1 (6 bases). Germline CDR1 LNHDA, CDR2 SQIVND (reference sequence). The CDR3 is 15 residues long. V shed 6 bases and J shed 0 bases, with 15 bases lying between them. The CDR3 loop is CASSRSRGSSYEQYF. CDR3 nucleotide sequence: TGTGCCAGTAGCAGATCGAGGGGGAGCTCCTACGAGCAGTACTTC. Drawing the rest from reference TRBV19 and TRBJ2-7, the complete variable domain is DGGITQSPKYLFRKEGQNVTLSCEQNLNHDAMYWYRQDPGQGLRLIYYSQIVNDFQKGDIAEGYSVSREKKESFPLTVTSAQKNPTAFYLCASSRSRGSSYEQYFGPGTRLTVT.

V is TRBV5-1 and J is TRBJ2-1, with D tentatively TRBD1 (6 bases). Germline assignment: CDR1 SGHRS and CDR2 YFSETQ. The CDR3 consists of 13 residues. V gave up 9 bases and J gave up 0 bases, with 10 bases separating them. CDR3 residues: CATRGGSYNEQFF. As DNA, the CDR3 is TGCGCCACGAGAGGGGGCTCCTACAATGAGCAGTTCTTC. Based on the CDR3 plus reference TRBV5-1 and TRBJ2-1, the full variable domain is KAGVTQTPRYLIKTRGQQVTLSCSPISGHRSVSWYQQTPGQGLQFLFEYFSETQRNKGNFPGRFSGRQFSNSRSEMNVSTLELGDSALYLCATRGGSYNEQFFGPGTRLTVL.

The V and J genes are TRBV6-1 and TRBJ1-6, with 8 bases fitting TRBD1. The CDR3 is 14 residues long. After removal of 6 bases from V and 5 bases from J, the junction contained 3 bases not matched to a gene. Germline V gene lookup returns CDR1 MNHNS and CDR2 SASEGT. CDR3 coding DNA: TGTGCCAGCAGAGGGACAGGAGATAATTCACCCCTCCACTTT. This translates into CASRGTGDNSPLHF.

The rearrangement joins TRBV18 to TRBJ2-7; the match to TRBD1 covers 8 bases. The CDR3 has 14 residues. CDR1 is KGHSH and CDR2 is LQKENI in the germline V gene. The V gene end was trimmed by 4 bases and the J gene end by 0 bases; junction bases not matched to a gene: 2. The CDR3, as DNA: TGTGCCAGCTCACTACAGGGGGGCTCCTACGAGCAGTACTTC. It translates to CASSLQGGSYEQYF.

The count of this clone is one. V usage is TRBV6-5 and J usage is TRBJ1-2; D ambiguous. This CDR3 is built from 14 residues. Looked up from germline, CDR1 is MNHEY and CDR2 is SVGAGI. The V gene lost 2 bases and the J gene lost 7 bases, with 14 bases spanning the gap. This chain's CDR3 is CASSYVAEVGGYTF. The CDR3 coding sequence is TGTGCCAGCAGTTACGTGGCAGAGGTCGGTGGCTACACCTTC.

The chain combines TRBV30 with TRBJ1-5, with D perhaps TRBD1 (6 bases). This CDR3 is built from 15 residues. Germline CDR1 GTSNPN, CDR2 SVGIG (reference sequence). V was cut by 2 bases and J by 4 bases, with 15 bases left in between. The CDR3 DNA is TGTGCCTGGAGTCAATCCGGGACAACTAATCAGCCCCAGCATTTT. Its protein is CAWSQSGTTNQPQHF.

In nucleotides, the CDR3 is TGTGCCAGCTCGTTAGTAGGGGGCTATGGCTACACCTTC. It is translated as CASSLVGGYGYTF. The chain uses TRBV18 and TRBJ1-2; maybe TRBD1 (6 bases). The CDR3 is made up of 13 amino acids. The germline V gene encodes CDR1 KGHSH and CDR2 LQKENI. The V and J ends lost 6 bases and 4 bases respectively, with 12 bases between them.

The chain recombines TRBV11-2 with TRBJ2-1; TRBD1 aligns across 8 bases. CDR3 size: 16 residues. The V gene end was trimmed by 4 bases and the J gene end by 0 bases; junction bases not matched to a gene: 5. Germline CDR1 reads SGHAT; CDR2 reads FQNNGV. The CDR3 DNA is TGTGCCAGCAGCTGGCGGACAGGGAGCTCCTACAATGAGCAGTTCTTC. It specifies CASSWRTGSSYNEQFF.

The rearrangement joins TRBV2 to TRBJ2-5; D perhaps matches TRBD1 (5 bases). Trimming took off 6 bases at V and 1 base at J, with 12 bases between the two ends. This CDR3 contains 14 residues. CDR1 and CDR2 from the germline V gene are SNHLY and FYNNEI. CDR3 loop: CASRTATLQETQYF. The CDR3 nucleotides are TGTGCCAGCAGGACAGCTACCCTCCAAGAGACCCAGTACTTC.

The CDR3 DNA follows: TGTGCCAGCAGCGATTCCCCTTCCAGCGGGGGGGCCGGACAAGAGACCCAGTACTTC. Residues: CASSDSPSSGGAGQETQYF. J is TRBJ2-5 and V is TRBV7-6; 10 nucleotides line up with TRBD2. Per the germline V gene, CDR1 is SGHVS and CDR2 is FNYEAQ. CDR3 length equals 19 residues. Unmatched junction bases numbered 17, after V lost 5 bases and J lost 2 bases.

The chain couples TRBV6-5 to TRBJ2-7; 11 bases agree with TRBD2. The CDR3 runs to 14 residues. CDR1 is MNHEY and CDR2 is SVGAGI in the germline V gene. Trimming cost V 5 bases and J 7 bases; bases outside gene matches: 7. The CDR3: CASSTTTSGGEQYF. The CDR3 nucleotides read TGTGCCAGCAGTACAACTACTAGCGGGGGTGAGCAGTACTTC.

The rearrangement joins TRBV5-1 to TRBJ2-3, with 12 bases that match TRBD2. The CDR3 is 17 amino acids. V dropped 4 bases and J dropped 4; count of bases not matched to a gene: 10. Germline V gene data show CDR1 as SGHRS and CDR2 as YFSETQ. CDR3: CASSPLTSGGNSDTQYF. The CDR3 region has the DNA TGCGCCAGCAGCCCGCTTACTAGCGGGGGGAATTCAGATACGCAGTATTTT.

V is TRBV27 and J is TRBJ2-2; D is unresolved. Trimming removed 0 bases at V and 6 bases at J, with 2 bases between. The CDR3 consists of 12 residues. The germline CDR1 and CDR2 sequences are MNHEY and SMNVEV (reference sequence). The CDR3 DNA sequence: TGTGCCAGCAGTTTATCCGCCGGGGAGCTGTTTTTT. Translation: CASSLSAGELFF.

This clone was observed a few times. This chain joins TRBV10-3 and TRBJ1-5, with 7 bases matching TRBD1. CDR1 ENHRY and CDR2 SYGVKD come from the germline V gene. Trimming took 2 bases from V and 7 from J; bases not matched to a gene: 8. The length of the CDR3 is 15 residues. The DNA of the CDR3 is TGTGCCATCAGTGAGAGTGACAGGGTGGGCCAGCCCCAGCATTTT. This translates into CAISESDRVGQPQHF.

V is TRBV4-1 and J is TRBJ2-1; 7 nucleotides match TRBD1. The CDR3 is made up of 16 amino acids. The ends lost 3 bases at V and 0 bases at J; junction bases unmatched: 5. CDR1 and CDR2 (germline): MGHRA, YSYEKL. The DNA of the CDR3 is TGCGCCAGCAGCCAGAGGCCAGGGGGCTCCTACAATGAGCAGTTCTTC. This sequence encodes CASSQRPGGSYNEQFF.

The V gene is TRBV4-1, the J gene TRBJ2-3, with 13 bases identical to TRBD2. Germline V gene sequence: CDR1 MGHRA, CDR2 YSYEKL. The CDR3 runs 17 residues. V was clipped by 3 bases and J by 1 base; unmatched bases: 4. CDR3 protein: CASSHPTSGGGTDTQYF. The CDR3 region has the DNA TGCGCCAGCAGCCATCCCACTAGCGGGGGGGGCACAGATACGCAGTATTTT.

This chain links TRBV5-1 with TRBJ2-3; 7 bases match TRBD1. The CDR3 totals 17 residues. V lost 7 bases to trimming and J lost 12 bases; unmatched junction nucleotides: 26. Germline V CDR1 and CDR2: SGHRS, YFSETQ. CDR3 sequence (DNA): TGCGCCAGCGCTCCTAGGTCGACAGGGCCCCCGGGATTATCACAGTATTTT. It codes for CASAPRSTGPPGLSQYF.

CDR3 DNA sequence: TGCAGCGTTGAAGGGACAGGGGGGGGTGAAAAACTGTTTTTT. Translated: CSVEGTGGGEKLFF. The chain couples TRBV29-1 to TRBJ1-4; 10 positions agree with TRBD1. J gave up 7 bases and V 1 base, and 3 bases lay outside the gene matches. CDR1 and CDR2 (germline): SQVTM, ANQGSEA. This CDR3 has 14 residues.

The chain recombines TRBV4-1 with TRBJ2-1, with TRBD2 identical over 16 bases. This CDR3 is built from 18 residues. The V gene's germline CDR1 is MGHRA and CDR2 YSYEKL. Losses at the gene ends were 1 base for V and 8 bases for J; bases not matched to a gene: 8. The CDR3 spells CASSQVDMGLAGGHEQFF. In DNA, the CDR3 is TGCGCCAGCAGCCAAGTTGATATGGGACTAGCGGGGGGGCATGAGCAGTTCTTC.

This rearrangement joins TRBV9 to TRBJ2-7; D might be TRBD1 (5 bases). CDR1 is SGDLS and CDR2 is YYNGEE in the germline V gene. This CDR3 has 14 amino acids. V lost 4 bases to trimming and J lost 2 bases, with 13 bases between them. CDR3: CASSPTTAPYEQYF. The CDR3, as DNA: TGTGCCAGCAGCCCCACGACAGCCCCCTACGAGCAGTACTTC.

This chain uses TRBV27 with TRBJ1-5; the D gene is possibly TRBD1 (5 bases). This CDR3 contains 15 residues. The V gene's germline CDR1 is MNHEY and CDR2 SMNVEV (reference sequence). V lost 6 bases and J lost 0, with 12 bases in between. The CDR3 loop reads CASSLSGFSNQPQHF. DNA of the CDR3: TGTGCCAGCAGCCTCTCAGGGTTTAGCAATCAGCCCCAGCATTTT.

This clone showed up many times. The chain joins TRBV18 to TRBJ2-7; TRBD2 matches at 9 bases. CDR3 length: 17 residues. Germline CDR1 reads KGHSH; CDR2 reads LQKENI. Trimming took 3 bases from V and 7 from J; bases not matched to a gene: 16. The CDR3 reads CASSPLPVPAGGEEQYF. The CDR3 nucleotides are TGTGCCAGCTCACCCCTACCAGTTCCAGCGGGGGGTGAGGAGCAGTACTTC. The whole variable domain, remainder taken from reference TRBV18 and TRBJ2-7, is NAGVMQNPRHLVRRRGQEARLRCSPMKGHSHVYWYRQLPEEGLKFMVYLQKENIIDESGMPKERFSAEFPKEGPSILRIQQVVRGDSAAYFCASSPLPVPAGGEEQYFGPGTRLTVT.

As concerns this clone: The junction shows a germline mismatch at one end, possibly a read error. The chain uses TRBV7-7 and TRBJ2-3; D not resolved. The CDR3 spans 14 residues. Germline CDR1 and CDR2: SSHAT and FNYEAQ (reference sequence). The DNA of the CDR3 is TGTGCTAGCAGCCTAGACCAGACATTCGATACGCAGTATTTT. This codes for CASSLDQTFDTQYF.